The rows below give T cell receptor beta chains drawn from one sample of a study of blood T cell repertoires in COVID-19. Only in-frame clones appear in the TCRdb table, and some are missing; sequencing was by immunoSEQ multiplex PCR. This table has about 58,000 clones, over 75% appearing once. Material: peripheral blood. All receptors come from a woman aged 55-75 years with active COVID-19. The CDR3 runs from the conserved cysteine through the conserved F or W. The D gene is left open where the match is weak. Clone size is not always given. Where it is, it says once, few, many or a class for expanded clones.

CDR3: CASSYLSSNYGYTF; DNA: TGTGCCAGCAGTTACCTGAGTTCTAACTATGGCTACACCTTC; size: once; V: TRBV6-6; D: .; J: TRBJ1-2
CDR3: CASSRGQGNTGELFF; DNA: TGTGCCAGCAGTCGGGGACAGGGCAACACCGGGGAGCTGTTTTTT; size: .; V: TRBV6-5; D: TRBD1; J: TRBJ2-2
CDR3: CASSLLARVDNEQFF; DNA: TGTGCCAGCAGCCTGCTGGCCCGGGTGGACAATGAGCAGTTCTTC; size: .; V: TRBV7-6; D: .; J: TRBJ2-1
CDR3: CASSDTSGANEQFF; DNA: TGTGCCAGCAGTGACACTAGCGGAGCCAATGAGCAGTTCTTC; size: .; V: TRBV2; D: TRBD2; J: TRBJ2-1
CDR3: CASSSQGRLGYGYTF; DNA: TGTGCCAGCAGCTCTCAGGGGAGATTAGGCTATGGCTACACCTTC; size: .; V: TRBV7-2; D: .; J: TRBJ1-2
CDR3: CASSRTGQGAYIQYF; DNA: TGTGCCAGCAGCAGAACCGGGCAGGGGGCGTACATTCAGTACTTC; size: .; V: TRBV7-2; D: TRBD1; J: TRBJ2-4
CDR3: CASSPPVAGPNYGYTF; DNA: TGTGCCAGTAGTCCACCGGTCGCAGGGCCTAACTATGGCTACACCTTC; size: .; V: TRBV19; D: .; J: TRBJ1-2
CDR3: CAKSGSGGARHYNEQFF; DNA: TGTGCCAAGTCTGGGAGCGGGGGGGCAAGGCACTACAATGAGCAGTTCTTC; size: .; V: TRBV7-4; D: TRBD2; J: TRBJ2-1
CDR3: CASSSRGPSIQYF; DNA: TGTGCCAGCAGTTCCAGGGGTCCTAGCATTCAGTACTTC; size: .; V: TRBV27; D: .; J: TRBJ2-4
CDR3: CASSLSLAGRYNEQFF; DNA: TGTGCCAGCAGTCTATCCCTAGCGGGCCGATACAATGAGCAGTTCTTC; size: .; V: TRBV6-2/TRBV6-3; D: TRBD2; J: TRBJ2-1
CDR3: CASGQSYGYTF; DNA: TGTGCCAGTGGACAGAGCTATGGCTACACCTTC; size: once; V: TRBV6-5; D: .; J: TRBJ1-2
CDR3: CASSSSGGPSYNEQFF; DNA: TGTGCCAGCAGCAGTAGCGGGGGCCCGTCCTACAATGAGCAGTTCTTC; size: .; V: TRBV5-4; D: TRBD2; J: TRBJ2-1
CDR3: CASSPDRTNTGELFF; DNA: TGTGCCAGCAGTCCTGACAGGACGAACACCGGGGAGCTGTTTTTT; size: few; V: TRBV2; D: .; J: TRBJ2-2
CDR3: CASSRDRTNSPLHF; DNA: TGTGCCAGCAGCCGGGACAGGACTAATTCACCCCTCCACTTT; size: .; V: TRBV9; D: TRBD1; J: TRBJ1-6
CDR3: CASTFSNTGELFF; DNA: TGTGCCAGCACTTTCTCGAACACCGGGGAGCTGTTTTTT; size: .; V: TRBV12-3/TRBV12-4; D: .; J: TRBJ2-2
CDR3: CARFGGQGHTDTQYF; DNA: TGTGCCAGATTTGGCGGGCAGGGGCACACAGATACGCAGTATTTT; size: .; V: TRBV28; D: .; J: TRBJ2-3
CDR3: CASSRNSGGAVTDTQYF; DNA: TGTGCCAGCAGCCGAAATAGCGGGGGGGCTGTCACAGATACGCAGTATTTT; size: .; V: TRBV6-2/TRBV6-3; D: TRBD2; J: TRBJ2-3
CDR3: CASSLASGIYNEQFF; DNA: TGTGCCAGCAGCTTAGCGTCGGGGATCTACAATGAGCAGTTCTTC; size: .; V: TRBV7-2; D: .; J: TRBJ2-1
CDR3: CASSMSRGYGYTF; DNA: TGTGCCAGTAGTATGTCCAGGGGCTATGGCTACACCTTC; size: .; V: TRBV19; D: .; J: TRBJ1-2
CDR3: CASRPYSGGYNEQFF; DNA: TGTGCCAGCAGACCGTATAGCGGGGGCTATAATGAGCAGTTCTTC; size: .; V: TRBV6-5; D: TRBD2; J: TRBJ2-1
CDR3: CASAGTGGYEQYF; DNA: TGTGCCAGTGCCGGGACAGGGGGCTACGAGCAGTACTTC; size: .; V: TRBV19; D: TRBD1; J: TRBJ2-7
CDR3: CASSPRLAGGVNEQFF; DNA: TGTGCCAGCAGCCCCAGACTAGCGGGGGGGGTCAATGAGCAGTTCTTC; size: .; V: TRBV7-9; D: TRBD2; J: TRBJ2-1
CDR3: CSANRGDGYTF; DNA: TGCAGTGCTAACAGGGGGGATGGCTACACCTTC; size: .; V: TRBV20-1; D: TRBD1; J: TRBJ1-2
CDR3: CASSLEAGSSEQYF; DNA: TGTGCCAGCAGCTTGGAAGCGGGCAGCAGCGAGCAGTACTTC; size: .; V: TRBV5-4; D: .; J: TRBJ2-7
CDR3: CASSPPTGTEQYF; DNA: TGTGCCAGCAGCCCCCCGACAGGGACCGAGCAGTACTTC; size: .; V: TRBV5-6; D: TRBD1; J: TRBJ2-7
CDR3: CASSLAERRDYEQYF; DNA: TGTGCCAGCAGCTTAGCGGAGCGGCGTGACTACGAGCAGTACTTC; size: .; V: TRBV13; D: .; J: TRBJ2-7
CDR3: CASSPTRLAGGRADTQYF; DNA: TGTGCCAGCAGCCCAACGAGACTAGCGGGGGGGAGGGCAGATACGCAGTATTTT; size: .; V: TRBV7-2; D: TRBD2; J: TRBJ2-3
CDR3: CASSPIVSGLTLLRYF; DNA: TGTGCCAGCAGTCCCATTGTTTCTGGACTAACACTGCTGAGGTACTTC; size: .; V: TRBV6-2/TRBV6-3; D: .; J: TRBJ2-4
CDR3: CASSLANNRDYGYTF; DNA: TGTGCCAGCAGCTTAGCTAATAACAGAGACTATGGCTACACCTTC; size: .; V: TRBV7-8; D: .; J: TRBJ1-2
CDR3: CASSFLGQGLTDTQYF; DNA: TGTGCCAGCAGCTTTCTGGGACAGGGGTTGACAGATACGCAGTATTTT; size: .; V: TRBV7-6; D: TRBD1; J: TRBJ2-3
CDR3: CASSFSRGTEAFF; DNA: TGTGCCAGCAGTTTCTCGCGAGGCACTGAAGCTTTCTTT; size: .; V: TRBV6-2/TRBV6-3; D: .; J: TRBJ1-1
CDR3: CASSLGQGRPNEKLFF; DNA: TGTGCCAGCAGCTTGGGACAGGGGCGTCCGAATGAAAAACTGTTTTTT; size: .; V: TRBV5-4; D: TRBD1; J: TRBJ1-4